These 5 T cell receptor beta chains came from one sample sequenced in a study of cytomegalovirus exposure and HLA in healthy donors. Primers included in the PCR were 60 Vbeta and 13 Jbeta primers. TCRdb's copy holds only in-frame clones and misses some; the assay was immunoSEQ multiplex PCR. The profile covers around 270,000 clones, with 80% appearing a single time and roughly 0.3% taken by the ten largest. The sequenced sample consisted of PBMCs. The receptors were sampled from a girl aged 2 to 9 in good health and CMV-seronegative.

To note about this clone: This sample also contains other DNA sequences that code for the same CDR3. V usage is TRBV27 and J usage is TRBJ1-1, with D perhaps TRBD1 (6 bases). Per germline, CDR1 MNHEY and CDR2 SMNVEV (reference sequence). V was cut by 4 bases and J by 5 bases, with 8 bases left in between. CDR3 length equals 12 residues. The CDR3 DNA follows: TGTGCCAGCAGTTCACAGGGAACTGAAGCTTTCTTT. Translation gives CASSSQGTEAFF.

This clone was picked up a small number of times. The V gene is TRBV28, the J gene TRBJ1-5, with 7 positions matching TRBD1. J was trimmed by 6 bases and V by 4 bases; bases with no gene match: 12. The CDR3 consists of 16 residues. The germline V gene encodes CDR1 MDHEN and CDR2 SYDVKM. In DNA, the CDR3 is TGTGCCAGCAGTTCACTGCCCGACAGGGCGGGTCAGCCCCAGCATTTT. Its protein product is CASSSLPDRAGQPQHF.

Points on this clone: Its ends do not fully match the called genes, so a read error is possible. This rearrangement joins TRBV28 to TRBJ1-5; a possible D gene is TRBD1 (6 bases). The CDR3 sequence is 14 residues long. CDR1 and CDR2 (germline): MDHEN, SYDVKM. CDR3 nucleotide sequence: TGTGCCAGCAGTTTAGCACAGGGTAATCAGCCCAAGCATTTT. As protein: CASSLAQGNQPKHF.

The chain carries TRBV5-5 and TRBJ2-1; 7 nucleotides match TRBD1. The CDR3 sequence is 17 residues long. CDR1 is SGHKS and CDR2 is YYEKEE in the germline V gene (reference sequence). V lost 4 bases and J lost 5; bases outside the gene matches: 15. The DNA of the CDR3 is TGTGCCAGCAGCCCGCGGAGAGACAGGGTATTAGACAATGAGCAGTTCTTC. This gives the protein CASSPRRDRVLDNEQFF. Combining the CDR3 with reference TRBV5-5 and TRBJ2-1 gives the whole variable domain DAGVTQSPTHLIKTRGQQVTLRCSPISGHKSVSWYQQVLGQGPQFIFQYYEKEERGRGNFPDRFSARQFPNYSSELNVNALLLGDSALYLCASSPRRDRVLDNEQFFGPGTRLTVL.

The CDR3: CAISGTRYNEQFF. The CDR3, as DNA: TGTGCCATCAGTGGGACTAGATACAATGAGCAGTTCTTC. The chain employs TRBV10-3 and TRBJ2-1; 7 positions match TRBD2. Germline CDR1 ENHRY, CDR2 SYGVKD. The J segment lost 4 bases and the V segment lost 4 bases, leaving 1 base of the junction unmatched. This CDR3 region has 13 residues.